A single sample gave rise to the 5 T cell receptor beta chains below, sequenced in a study of metastatic and nonmetastatic thyroid tumors (dated by TCRdb to 2018 to 2020). None of the patients had been given any treatment before thyroid surgery. Library method: PCR. The run used an Illumina HiSeq 4000. The raw public data were reprocessed by TCRdb itself: fastp quality trimming at Q25, MiXCR clonotype calling, in-frame beta chains only. In this sample the table shows over 9,500 clones, roughly 31% of which occur a single time. Jointly, the top ten make up around a sixth of the sample. The source material was tumor tissue. All receptors derive from a male donor with papillary thyroid cancer or a benign thyroid nodule (not recorded which). Some clones in this sample may be carry-over from other donors' samples.

This clone has more than one count but fewer than ten. The rearrangement joins TRBV6-1 to TRBJ1-6; D call uncertain. The CDR3 is made up of 14 amino acids. CDR1 is MNHNS and CDR2 is SASEGT in the germline V gene. V was shortened by 1 base and J by 5 bases, with 6 bases between the two germline ends. CDR3 DNA sequence: TGTGCCAGCAGTGAAGGTGCGGATAATTCACCCCTCCACTTT. It translates to CASSEGADNSPLHF.

About this clone: A junction end diverges from the germline sequence, so it may reflect a read error. The chain joins TRBV3-1 to TRBJ1-5; perhaps TRBD1 as D (6 bases). In germline, CDR1 is LGHDT, CDR2 YNNKEL (reference sequence). The CDR3 has 15 residues. The chain's CDR3 is CAISQGGGRNQPQHF. The CDR3 coding sequence is TGTGCCATCAGCCAAGGGGGAGGACGCAATCAGCCGCAGCATTTT.

By share, this clone ranks as medium-sized. CDR3 protein: CASSTHYEQYF. The DNA of the CDR3 is TGTGCCAGCAGTACTCACTACGAGCAGTACTTC. The gene calls are TRBV12-3 or TRBV12-4 and TRBJ2-7; D uncertain. The CDR3 runs 11 residues. V lost 5 bases to trimming and J lost 3 bases, with 5 bases between them.

This rearrangement joins TRBV11-3 to TRBJ2-1; TRBD2 matches at 10 bases. The trim removed 5 bases at V and 7 bases at J, leaving 5 bases unmatched. Germline CDR1 is SGHNT and CDR2 is YENEEA. CDR3 size: 14 residues. In DNA, the CDR3 is TGTGCCAGCAGCATTAGCGGGAGGTGGAATGAGCAGTTCTTC. It yields the protein CASSISGRWNEQFF.

This clone has a handful of counts. The chain has TRBV6-1 and TRBJ2-2; no clear D gene. With 2 bases removed from V and 7 bases from J, the gap between germline ends came to 14 bases. The CDR3 totals 15 residues. Germline lookup yields CDR1 MNHNS and CDR2 SASEGT. The CDR3 DNA reads as TGTGCCAGCAGTGAATCAGGATGGTTGCACGGGGAGCTGTTTTTT. It is translated as CASSESGWLHGELFF.